These T cell receptor beta chains were read from a single sample in a study of OX40 agonist ivuxolimab in advanced cancers. Clones were sequenced by immunoSEQ multiplex PCR, and TCRdb holds only the in-frame ones, with some missing. Among under 95,000 clones listed, 86% were seen once. The input for sequencing was CD4+ or CD8+ T cells sorted from blood, taken in a trial of the OX40 agonist ivuxolimab. These receptors all stem from an adult with an advanced solid tumor such as melanoma, head and neck, liver or kidney cancer. CDR3s include the opening cysteine and the closing phenylalanine or tryptophan. A D gene is named only where the DNA matches it firmly. Size is stated for part of the rows, as once, few or many counts, or as a class when the clone is expanded.

cdr3_aa cdr3_nt v_call d_call clone_size j_call
CASSFGTGTYNEQFF TGTGCCAGCAGCTTCGGGACAGGGACCTACAATGAGCAGTTCTTC TRBV11-3 TRBD1 . TRBJ2-1
CASSWTSGGLAKNIQYF TGTGCCAGCAGCTGGACTAGCGGGGGTCTAGCCAAAAACATTCAGTACTTC TRBV2 TRBD2 . TRBJ2-4
CASSSLQGYEQYF TGCGCCAGCAGCTCCCTTCAGGGTTACGAGCAGTACTTC TRBV5-1 . . TRBJ2-7
CASSIVPGAGTGELFF TGTGCCAGTAGTATAGTACCGGGGGCGGGCACCGGGGAGCTGTTTTTT TRBV19 . . TRBJ2-2
CASSSPPRYGYTF TGTGCCAGCAGTAGCCCCCCACGGTATGGCTACACCTTC TRBV28 . . TRBJ1-2
CASSARRSPYNEQFF TGTGCCAGCAGCGCCCGACGGTCCCCCTACAATGAGCAGTTCTTC TRBV7-2 . once TRBJ2-1
CASSLYDDTQYF TGTGCCAGCAGCTTGTACGACGATACGCAGTATTTT TRBV11-2 . . TRBJ2-3
CASSLWVGGLNTEAFF TGTGCCAGCAGCTTATGGGTGGGGGGGCTGAACACTGAAGCTTTCTTT TRBV13 . . TRBJ1-1
CASSPVGLAGSYNEQFF TGTGCCAGCAGCCCAGTAGGACTAGCGGGTTCCTACAATGAGCAGTTCTTC TRBV7-8 TRBD2 . TRBJ2-1
CASSLNRGETQYF TGCGCCAGCAGCTTGAACAGAGGGGAGACCCAGTACTTC TRBV5-1 . once TRBJ2-5
CASSRTVSNSPLHF TGTGCCAGCAGCCGGACAGTATCTAATTCACCCCTCCACTTT TRBV6-5 . . TRBJ1-6
CASTSGYAEAFF TGTGCCAGCACCAGCGGTTATGCTGAAGCTTTCTTT TRBV2 . . TRBJ1-1
CASSSRLADNEQFF TGTGCCAGCAGCTCCCGGCTAGCGGACAATGAGCAGTTCTTC TRBV7-3 TRBD2 . TRBJ2-1
CASSYGVANYGYTF TGTGCCAGCAGTTACGGGGTCGCTAACTATGGCTACACCTTC TRBV6-5 . . TRBJ1-2
CASSPTPIPTSDQETQYF TGTGCCAGCAGTCCAACCCCGATTCCTACTAGCGACCAAGAGACCCAGTACTTC TRBV27 TRBD2 . TRBJ2-5
CASSPKPHGAVTEAFF TGTGCCAGCAGCCCAAAGCCCCACGGGGCTGTTACTGAAGCTTTCTTT TRBV5-4 . . TRBJ1-1
CASTKRDRGGDTQYF TGTGCCAGCACCAAAAGGGACAGAGGGGGGGATACGCAGTATTTT TRBV27 . . TRBJ2-3
CSADDDTEAFF TGCAGTGCCGACGACGACACTGAAGCTTTCTTT TRBV20-1 . . TRBJ1-1
CASSSRAGRFTDTQYF TGCGCCAGCAGCTCCCGCGCGGGGCGCTTCACAGATACGCAGTATTTT TRBV5-1 . . TRBJ2-3
CASSLLQGGQPQHF TGTGCCAGCAGCTTGTTACAGGGTGGTCAGCCCCAGCATTTT TRBV5-5 . . TRBJ1-5
CSVEGGSVSVLTF TGCAGCGTTGAAGGGGGGTCGGTCAGCGTCCTGACTTTC TRBV29-1 . . TRBJ2-6
CASSLWLTGQGIFYEQYF TGTGCCAGCAGCTTGTGGCTTACAGGACAGGGGATATTCTACGAGCAGTACTTC TRBV11-2 TRBD1 . TRBJ2-7
CAWSSKTSGRGDEQFF TGTGCCTGGAGTTCGAAAACTAGCGGGAGGGGGGATGAGCAGTTCTTC TRBV30 TRBD2 . TRBJ2-1
CASRDLGGNNGYTF TGTGCCAGCAGGGACCTGGGGGGCAATAATGGCTACACCTTC TRBV7-9 . . TRBJ1-2
CASSGTGEGNEQFF TGTGCCAGCAGTGGGACAGGGGAAGGCAATGAGCAGTTCTTC TRBV2 TRBD1 . TRBJ2-1
CASSQSKGHNEQFF TGCGCCAGCAGTCAATCGAAGGGCCACAATGAGCAGTTCTTC TRBV23-1 . . TRBJ2-1
CASTSNTGELFF TGTGCTAGCACCTCTAACACCGGGGAGCTGTTTTTT TRBV7-7 . . TRBJ2-2
CASRLAGEQYF TGTGCCAGCAGGTTAGCTGGCGAGCAGTACTTC TRBV7-9 . . TRBJ2-7
CASSGQGADTQYF TGTGCCAGCAGTGGACAGGGGGCAGATACGCAGTATTTT TRBV2 TRBD1 once TRBJ2-3
CASSGTYNYGYTF TGTGCCAGTTCCGGGACTTATAACTATGGCTACACCTTC TRBV2 . . TRBJ1-2
CASSKEQGMTYNEQFF TGTGCCAGCAGCAAAGAACAGGGAATGACCTACAATGAGCAGTTCTTC TRBV13 . . TRBJ2-1
CASSLTDSGNTIYF TGTGCCAGCAGTTTAACGGACTCTGGAAACACCATATATTTT TRBV6-5 . . TRBJ1-3
CASSLVPESSHF TGTGCCAGCAGCTTAGTGCCCGAAAGCTCCCATTTT TRBV7-9 . . TRBJ1-3
CASSIAGRLNEKLFF TGTGCCAGTAGTATAGCCGGCAGGCTTAATGAAAAACTGTTTTTT TRBV19 . . TRBJ1-4
CAISGAQGSTEAFF TGTGCCATCAGTGGCGCCCAGGGTTCTACTGAAGCTTTCTTT TRBV10-3 . . TRBJ1-1
CASSLFGGRETQYF TGCGCCAGCAGCTTGTTTGGGGGCCGAGAGACCCAGTACTTC TRBV5-1 . . TRBJ2-5
CASRQGPGELFF TGTGCCAGCAGACAGGGGCCCGGGGAGCTGTTTTTT TRBV2 TRBD1 . TRBJ2-2
CASSPSVSGTNTGELFF TGTGCCAGCTCACCTTCCGTGTCGGGGACTAACACCGGGGAGCTGTTTTTT TRBV18 . . TRBJ2-2
CATSRFRGTGELFF TGTGCCACCAGCAGATTCAGGGGCACCGGGGAGCTGTTTTTT TRBV15 . . TRBJ2-2
CASRPQTNQPQHF TGTGCCAGCAGGCCCCAGACCAATCAGCCCCAGCATTTT TRBV6-5 . once TRBJ1-5
CASSSFGQGETQYF TGTGCCAGCAGCTCATTCGGACAGGGGGAGACCCAGTACTTC TRBV7-2 TRBD1 . TRBJ2-5
CASSLGGQVTNEQFF TGTGCCAGTAGCCTTGGTGGACAGGTCACTAATGAGCAGTTCTTC TRBV19 TRBD1 . TRBJ2-1
CAISESGRVNTDTQYF TGTGCCATCAGTGAGTCTGGCAGGGTAAACACAGATACGCAGTATTTT TRBV10-3 . . TRBJ2-3
CASSIVGANYGYTF TGTGCCAGTAGTATAGTAGGAGCTAACTATGGCTACACCTTC TRBV19 . . TRBJ1-2
CASSSPGRVTYGYTF TGTGCCAGCAGCTCACCTGGTCGGGTGACTTATGGCTACACCTTC TRBV5-4 . . TRBJ1-2
CAWGTDSNQPQHF TGTGCCTGGGGGACAGATAGCAATCAGCCCCAGCATTTT TRBV30 TRBD1 few TRBJ1-5
CATRRNSGNTIYF TGTGCCACCCGACGGAACTCTGGAAACACCATATATTTT TRBV6-5 . . TRBJ1-3
CASSLQGSSYNEQFF TGCGCCAGCAGCTTACAGGGAAGCTCCTACAATGAGCAGTTCTTC TRBV10-1 . . TRBJ2-1
CASSLRLEGSGNF TGTGCCAGCAGCTTGCGGCTGGAGGGGTCGGGGAATTTT TRBV5-5 . . TRBJ1-5
CASSLPQGLSFF TGTGCCAGCAGCTTGCCGCAGGGTTTATCTTTCTTT TRBV5-6 . . TRBJ1-1
CASSLALGQPNTEAFF TGCGCCAGCAGCTTGGCCTTGGGACAGCCGAACACTGAAGCTTTCTTT TRBV5-1 TRBD1 . TRBJ1-1
CASSPGGRGREQYF TGTGCCAGCAGTCCAGGGGGTCGGGGGCGCGAGCAGTACTTC TRBV7-9 . . TRBJ2-7
CASSLRSRVTRNEQYF TGTGCCAGCAGCCTCCGGAGCAGGGTCACGAGGAACGAGCAGTACTTC TRBV21-1 . . TRBJ2-7
CASSLWTGGGSAGNTIYF TGTGCCAGCAGCTTATGGACAGGGGGCGGGAGTGCTGGAAACACCATATATTTT TRBV7-6 TRBD1 . TRBJ1-3
CSGRAGSGNTIYF TGCAGCGGGCGGGCGGGATCTGGAAACACCATATATTTT TRBV29-1 . . TRBJ1-3
CASSSSDRVEAFF TGTGCCAGCAGTTCCTCGGACAGAGTTGAAGCTTTCTTT TRBV6-6 . . TRBJ1-1
CASSPGQGHSGANVLTF TGTGCCAGCAGCCCGGGACAGGGCCACTCTGGGGCCAACGTCCTGACTTTC TRBV11-3 TRBD1 . TRBJ2-6
CASSQDQGAYNEQFF TGTGCCAGCAGCCAAGATCAGGGGGCCTACAATGAGCAGTTCTTC TRBV4-2 TRBD1 . TRBJ2-1
CASITGYSGNTIYF TGTGCCAGCATAACAGGGTATTCTGGAAACACCATATATTTT TRBV6-1 . . TRBJ1-3